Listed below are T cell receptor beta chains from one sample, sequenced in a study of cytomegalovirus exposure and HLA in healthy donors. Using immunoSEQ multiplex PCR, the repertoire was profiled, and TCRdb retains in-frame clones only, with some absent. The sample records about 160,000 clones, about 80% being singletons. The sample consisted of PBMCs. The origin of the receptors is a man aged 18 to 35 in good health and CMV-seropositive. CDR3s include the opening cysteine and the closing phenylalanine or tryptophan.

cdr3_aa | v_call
CSVGEKGGSYEQYF | TRBV29-1
CASSLRLAAGGEQFF | TRBV4-2
CASSPRSSDTQYF | TRBV19
CASSPIENNEQFF | TRBV7-9
CASSETAGTGYEKLFF | TRBV6-1
CASSFLATADEQYF | TRBV7-2
CASRDSLSLYEQYF | TRBV27
CASSWGLAGDYEQYF | TRBV11-2
CASSQVATEYEQYF | TRBV14
CASSYSTRDEQFF | TRBV6-5
CASSVGGGDTQYF | TRBV9
CASSQDLPGLSEAFF | TRBV4-1
CASSSLWTEGGTEAFF | TRBV27
CASSVGGTGEPYGYTF | TRBV9
CASRGTRRETQYF | TRBV19
CASSIDRGARDTEAFF | TRBV19
CASSQDLGGETQYF | TRBV4-2
CSVVPLSSYEQYF | TRBV29-1
CAGTTGVYDATNEKLFF | TRBV30
CASSYHRDNEQYF | TRBV5-8
CASSFARGQGDDKPQHF | TRBV5-8
CASSFEGITEAFF | TRBV5-1
CASIPLGTGKNIQYF | TRBV6-7
CASSLAMTAEAFF | TRBV7-6
CASSLVGTGFTEAFF | TRBV11-2